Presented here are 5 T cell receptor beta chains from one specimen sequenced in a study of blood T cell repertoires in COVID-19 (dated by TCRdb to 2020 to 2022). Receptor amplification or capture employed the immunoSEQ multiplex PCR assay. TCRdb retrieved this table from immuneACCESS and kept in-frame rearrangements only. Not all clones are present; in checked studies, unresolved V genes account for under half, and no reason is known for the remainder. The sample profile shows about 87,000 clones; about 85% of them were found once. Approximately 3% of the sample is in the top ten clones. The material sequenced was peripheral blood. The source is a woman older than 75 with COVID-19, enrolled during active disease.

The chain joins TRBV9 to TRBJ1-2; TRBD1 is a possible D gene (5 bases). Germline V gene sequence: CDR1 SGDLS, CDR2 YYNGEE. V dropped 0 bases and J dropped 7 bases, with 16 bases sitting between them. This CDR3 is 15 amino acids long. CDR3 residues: CASSVDVGLSGGYTF. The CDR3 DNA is TGTGCCAGCAGCGTAGATGTGGGGCTATCGGGTGGCTACACCTTC.

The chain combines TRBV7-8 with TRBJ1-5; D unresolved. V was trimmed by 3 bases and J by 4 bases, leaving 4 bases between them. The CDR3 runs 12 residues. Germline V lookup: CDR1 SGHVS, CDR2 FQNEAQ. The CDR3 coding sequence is TGTGCCAGCAGCTTTCAGAATCAGCCCCAGCATTTT. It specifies CASSFQNQPQHF. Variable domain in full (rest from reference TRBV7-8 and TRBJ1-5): GAGVSQSPRYKVAKRGQDVALRCDPISGHVSLFWYQQALGQGPEFLTYFQNEAQLDKSGLPSDRFFAERPEGSVSTLKIQRTQQEDSAVYLCASSFQNQPQHFGDGTRLSIL.

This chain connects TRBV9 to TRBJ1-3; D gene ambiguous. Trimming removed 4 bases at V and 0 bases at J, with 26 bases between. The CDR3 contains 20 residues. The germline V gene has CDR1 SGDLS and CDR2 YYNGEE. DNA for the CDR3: TGTGCCAGCAGCCCGAGCGGTTGGTGGGGAGCCCCGTCCTCTGGAAACACCATATATTTT. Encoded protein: CASSPSGWWGAPSSGNTIYF.

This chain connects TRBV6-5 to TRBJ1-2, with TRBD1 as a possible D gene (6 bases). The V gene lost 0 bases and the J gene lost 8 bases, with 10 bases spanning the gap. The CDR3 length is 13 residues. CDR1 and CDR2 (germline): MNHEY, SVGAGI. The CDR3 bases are TGTGCCAGCAGTTACTCGACAGGATGGGGCTACACCTTC. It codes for CASSYSTGWGYTF.

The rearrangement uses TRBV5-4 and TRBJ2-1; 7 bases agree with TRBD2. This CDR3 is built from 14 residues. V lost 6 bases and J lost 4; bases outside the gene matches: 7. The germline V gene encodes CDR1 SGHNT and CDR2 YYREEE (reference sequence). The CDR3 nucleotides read TGTGCCAGCAACGGCGGGGGTCTATACAATGAGCAGTTCTTC. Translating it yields CASNGGGLYNEQFF.